Shown below are 18 T cell receptor beta chains from a single sample sequenced in a study of early T cells in non-severe SARS-CoV-2 infection. MiXCR, run by TCRdb on the 5' RACE reads, gives a single entry per CDR3 protein. This sample has approximately 48,000 distinct CDR3 sequences; approximately 9.4% occur once, and the top ten carry more than 13%. The sequenced sample was whole blood. The receptor set was obtained from an adult who was a healthcare worker with PCR-confirmed SARS-CoV-2 infection or an uninfected control (not recorded which).

This clonotype came up many times. The chain is built from TRBV5-6 and TRBJ2-5; D is undetermined. The CDR3 is made up of 12 amino acids. Between the trimmed V and J ends, which lost 5 bases and 8 bases, there was a span of 13 bases. Germline V lookup: CDR1 SGHDT, CDR2 YYEEEE. CDR3 nucleotides: TGTGCCAGCAGATATGGACGCGACACCCAGTACTTC. Residues: CASRYGRDTQYF. Full variable domain (remainder filled in from reference TRBV5-6 and TRBJ2-5): DAGVTQSPTHLIKTRGQQVTLRCSPKSGHDTVSWYQQALGQGPQFIFQYYEEEERQRGNFPDRFSGHQFPNYSSELNVNALLLGDSALYLCASRYGRDTQYFGPGTRLLVL.

This clonotype was observed a few times. The rearrangement joins TRBV27 to TRBJ2-7, with D possibly TRBD2 on 5 matching bases. Germline V gene lookup returns CDR1 MNHEY and CDR2 SMNVEV (reference sequence). V lost 5 bases to trimming and J lost 3 bases, with 20 bases between them. The CDR3 totals 16 residues. The CDR3 DNA sequence: TGTGCCAGCAGTCCCCTCGGGGAGCCAAACAACTACGAGCAGTACTTC. Translated: CASSPLGEPNNYEQYF.

This clonotype was detected many times. The genes are TRBV7-2 and TRBJ1-1; D ambiguous. Trimming removed 3 bases from V and 10 bases from J, with 15 bases in between. Germline V gene lookup returns CDR1 SGHTA and CDR2 FQGNSA. The CDR3 is 13 amino acids. The CDR3 DNA reads as TGTGCCAGCAGCTTTGACTTCGCTGGAGGAGCTTTCTTT. This codes for CASSFDFAGGAFF. Variable domain in full (rest from reference TRBV7-2 and TRBJ1-1): GAGVSQSPSNKVTEKGKDVELRCDPISGHTALYWYRQSLGQGLEFLIYFQGNSAPDKSGLPSDRFSAERTGGSVSTLTIQRTQQEDSAVYLCASSFDFAGGAFFGQGTRLTVV.

The rearrangement joins TRBV28 to TRBJ1-1; maybe TRBD1 (6 bases). CDR1 and CDR2 from the germline V gene are MDHEN and SYDVKM. Trimming left V 2 bases short and J 7 bases short, with 11 bases between. The CDR3 runs 13 residues. In DNA form, the CDR3 reads TGTGCCAGCAGTTTACCCAAGACAGGTGAAGCTTTCTTT. Its protein product is CASSLPKTGEAFF.

The sample holds a few counts of this clonotype. The chain links TRBV20-1 to TRBJ2-7; D might be TRBD1 (6 bases). Germline loops: CDR1 DFQATT, CDR2 SNEGSKA (reference sequence). V gave up 1 base and J gave up 6 bases, with 19 bases separating them. This CDR3 spans 15 amino acids. For the CDR3, the DNA is TGCAGTGCTAGAGGGGGAATATCTACAGGGCCCGAGCAGTACTTC. Translating gives CSARGGISTGPEQYF.

This clonotype was recorded many times. This chain uses TRBV29-1 with TRBJ1-2; D not resolved. The germline V and J ends were trimmed by 7 bases and 6 bases, with 12 bases remaining between them. The CDR3 has 11 residues. Per the germline V gene, CDR1 is SQVTM and CDR2 is ANQGSEA. The CDR3 loop reads CSAGGSHGYTF. As DNA, the CDR3 is TGCAGCGCCGGCGGATCTCATGGCTACACCTTC.

CDR3 nucleotide sequence: TGTGCCAGTAGTTCGGGACAGGGGCTGGATACGCAGTATTTT. Its protein product is CASSSGQGLDTQYF. V usage is TRBV19 and J usage is TRBJ2-3, with 10 bases identical to TRBD1. The germline CDR1 and CDR2 sequences are LNHDA and SQIVND (reference sequence). The V gene end was trimmed by 5 bases and the J gene end by 6 bases; junction bases not matched to a gene: 5. This CDR3 region has 14 residues.

This clonotype was observed at least ten times. The rearrangement joins TRBV28 to TRBJ1-1; 10 positions agree with TRBD1. Losses at the gene ends were 6 bases for V and 5 bases for J; bases not matched to a gene: 6. Germline CDR1 reads MDHEN; CDR2 reads SYDVKM. This CDR3 comprises 14 residues. DNA of the CDR3: TGTGCCAGCAGGACAGGGGGCGCTAAGACTGAAGCTTTCTTT. Translating gives CASRTGGAKTEAFF. Drawing the rest from reference TRBV28 and TRBJ1-1, the complete variable domain is DVKVTQSSRYLVKRTGEKVFLECVQDMDHENMFWYRQDPGLGLRLIYFSYDVKMKEKGDIPEGYSVSREKKERFSLILESASTNQTSMYLCASRTGGAKTEAFFGQGTRLTVV.

This clonotype was seen many times. The chain recombines TRBV19 with TRBJ1-4, with 7 bases that match TRBD1. V lost 5 bases, J lost 7 bases, and 4 bases stayed unmatched. The CDR3 length is 13 residues. Germline CDR1 and CDR2: LNHDA and SQIVND (reference sequence). Here the CDR3 reads CASSLRQGEKLFF. CDR3 sequence (DNA): TGTGCCAGTAGTCTCAGACAGGGTGAAAAACTGTTTTTT.

V and J are TRBV5-1 and TRBJ1-4; tentatively, D is TRBD1 (5 bases). This CDR3 region has 15 residues. Germline V gives CDR1 SGHRS, CDR2 YFSETQ. Trimming took 4 bases from V and 5 from J, leaving 15 bases between them. The CDR3 loop is CASSLWGGENEKLFF. DNA for the CDR3: TGCGCCAGCAGCCTGTGGGGCGGGGAAAATGAAAAACTGTTTTTT.

V gene TRBV2 combines with J gene TRBJ2-7; possibly TRBD1 for D (6 bases). This CDR3 is built from 13 residues. V dropped 6 bases and J dropped 6 bases, with 15 bases sitting between them. Germline values: CDR1 SNHLY, CDR2 FYNNEI. CDR3 amino acids: CASSGTLFGEQYF. The CDR3 region has the DNA TGTGCCAGCAGCGGGACATTGTTTGGCGAGCAGTACTTC.

V usage is TRBV20-1 and J usage is TRBJ2-7; 10 bases map to TRBD2. CDR3 length equals 16 residues. Germline CDR1 and CDR2: DFQATT and SNEGSKA (reference sequence). V shed 1 base, J shed 4 bases, and the junction held 10 bases outside the gene matches. This chain's CDR3 is CSARGTSGKRVYEQYF. As DNA, the CDR3 is TGCAGTGCTAGAGGAACTAGCGGGAAGAGAGTGTACGAGCAGTACTTC.

In its sample, this clonotype was seen many times. The rearrangement joins TRBV12-3 or TRBV12-4 to TRBJ2-4; the match to TRBD2 covers 7 bases. V gave up 7 bases and J gave up 10 bases; unmatched junction bases: 13. This CDR3 contains 14 residues. In nucleotides, the CDR3 is TGTGCCAGCACCCCATCTGGGACTATGGGAATTCAGTACTTC. Protein: CASTPSGTMGIQYF.

There are many counts of this clonotype. V is TRBV28 and J is TRBJ1-6; 9 bases align to TRBD1. The germline V gene encodes CDR1 MDHEN and CDR2 SYDVKM. J gave up 14 bases and V 6 bases, and 14 bases lay outside the gene matches. The CDR3 spans 15 residues. The CDR3 DNA sequence: TGTGCCAGCAGCCAACACGGGACAGGGAAAGGCACCCTCCACTTT. It is translated as CASSQHGTGKGTLHF.

This clonotype was detected only a few times. An end of the junction differs from the germline gene, which may be a read error. In nucleotides, the CDR3 is TGCGCCAGCAACCAAACTTGGACTAGCGGGAGTAATGAGCAGTTCTTC. Translating it yields CASNQTWTSGSNEQFF. The V call is TRBV4-1, the J call TRBJ2-1, with 13 bases fitting TRBD2. CDR3 size: 16 residues. CDR1 and CDR2 (germline): MGHRA, YSYEKL.

The rearrangement links TRBV6-2 or TRBV6-3 to TRBJ2-2; a weak D match, TRBD2 (7 bases). The V end lost 2 bases, the J end lost 0 bases, and 19 bases lay between the germline ends. The CDR3 is 19 residues long. The germline gives CDR1 MNHEY, CDR2 SVGEGT. The CDR3 region is CASSYPITGRASNTGELFF. The CDR3 bases are TGTGCCAGCAGTTACCCGATTACAGGGAGGGCTTCGAACACCGGGGAGCTGTTTTTT.

This clonotype was seen more than once but under ten times. The gene calls are TRBV5-1 and TRBJ1-3; a possible D gene is TRBD1 (5 bases). The CDR3 runs 13 residues. Trimming cost V 8 bases and J 3 bases, with 12 bases left between them. The germline V gene encodes CDR1 SGHRS and CDR2 YFSETQ. CDR3 DNA: TGCGCCAGTTCCGACGGGGGTGGAAACACCATATATTTT. Its protein is CASSDGGGNTIYF.

The rearrangement uses TRBV20-1 and TRBJ2-7; D not certain. Between the trimmed V and J ends, which lost 3 bases and 3 bases, there was a span of 12 bases. CDR1 and CDR2 (germline): DFQATT, SNEGSKA (reference sequence). CDR3 length: 13 residues. CDR3 sequence: CSASQIGLYEQYF. The CDR3 DNA reads as TGCAGTGCTAGTCAGATTGGCCTCTACGAGCAGTACTTC.